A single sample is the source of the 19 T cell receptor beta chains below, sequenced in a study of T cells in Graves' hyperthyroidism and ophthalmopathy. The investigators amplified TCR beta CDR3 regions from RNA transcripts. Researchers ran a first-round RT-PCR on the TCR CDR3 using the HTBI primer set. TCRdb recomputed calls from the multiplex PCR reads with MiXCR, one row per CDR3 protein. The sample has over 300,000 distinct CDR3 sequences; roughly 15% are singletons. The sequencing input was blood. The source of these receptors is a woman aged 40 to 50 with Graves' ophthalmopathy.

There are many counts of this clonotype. In DNA, the CDR3 is TGTGCCAGCATAGCTACAGGTGGATTGAACACTGAAGCTTTCTTT. It translates to CASIATGGLNTEAFF. The chain couples TRBV12-3 or TRBV12-4 to TRBJ1-1, with D perhaps TRBD1 (5 bases). V was pared by 7 bases and J by 0 bases, with 15 bases between. The CDR3 runs to 15 residues.

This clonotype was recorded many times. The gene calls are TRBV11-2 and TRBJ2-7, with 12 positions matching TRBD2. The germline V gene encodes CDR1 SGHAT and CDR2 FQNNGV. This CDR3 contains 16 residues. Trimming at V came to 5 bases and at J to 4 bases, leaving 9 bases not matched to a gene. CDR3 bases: TGTGCCAGCAGCAGACGACTAGCGGGAGCTCAGTACGAGCAGTACTTC. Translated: CASSRRLAGAQYEQYF. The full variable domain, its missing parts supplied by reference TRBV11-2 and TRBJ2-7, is EAGVAQSPRYKIIEKRQSVAFWCNPISGHATLYWYQQILGQGPKLLIQFQNNGVVDDSQLPKDRFSAERLKGVDSTLKIQPAKLEDSAVYLCASSRRLAGAQYEQYFGPGTRLTVT.

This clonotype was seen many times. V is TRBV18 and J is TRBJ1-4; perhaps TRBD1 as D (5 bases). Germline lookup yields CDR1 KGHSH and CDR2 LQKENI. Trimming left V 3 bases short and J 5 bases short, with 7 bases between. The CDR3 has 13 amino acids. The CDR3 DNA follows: TGTGCCAGCTCACCTTACAGGAATGAAAAACTGTTTTTT. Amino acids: CASSPYRNEKLFF.

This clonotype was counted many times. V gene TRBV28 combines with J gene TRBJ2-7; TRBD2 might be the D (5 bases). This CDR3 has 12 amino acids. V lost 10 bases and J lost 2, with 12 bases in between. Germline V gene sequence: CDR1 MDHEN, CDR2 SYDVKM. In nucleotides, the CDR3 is TGTGCCATCAGGAGGCCCCCCTACGAGCAGTACTTC. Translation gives CAIRRPPYEQYF.

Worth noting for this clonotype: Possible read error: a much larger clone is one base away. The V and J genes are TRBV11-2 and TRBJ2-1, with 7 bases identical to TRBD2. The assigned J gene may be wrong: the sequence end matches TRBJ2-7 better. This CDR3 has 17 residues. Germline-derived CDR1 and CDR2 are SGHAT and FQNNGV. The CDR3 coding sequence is TGTGCCAGCAGCTTAAGTCCGCGCGGGAGTAGGAACAATGAGCAGTACTTC. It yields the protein CASSLSPRGSRNNEQYF.

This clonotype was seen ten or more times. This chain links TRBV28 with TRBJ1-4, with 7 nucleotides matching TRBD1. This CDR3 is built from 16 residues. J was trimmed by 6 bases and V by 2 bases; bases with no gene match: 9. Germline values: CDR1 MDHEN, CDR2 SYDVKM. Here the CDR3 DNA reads TGTGCCAGCAGTTTAGGAGGGGACAGAGGTTATGAAAAACTGTTTTTT. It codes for CASSLGGDRGYEKLFF.

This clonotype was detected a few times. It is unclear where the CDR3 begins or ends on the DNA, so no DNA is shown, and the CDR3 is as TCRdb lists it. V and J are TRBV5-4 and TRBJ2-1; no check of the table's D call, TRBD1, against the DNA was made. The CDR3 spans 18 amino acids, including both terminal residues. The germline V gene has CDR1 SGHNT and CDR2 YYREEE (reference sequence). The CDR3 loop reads CASSFGPGGGGSNNEQFF.

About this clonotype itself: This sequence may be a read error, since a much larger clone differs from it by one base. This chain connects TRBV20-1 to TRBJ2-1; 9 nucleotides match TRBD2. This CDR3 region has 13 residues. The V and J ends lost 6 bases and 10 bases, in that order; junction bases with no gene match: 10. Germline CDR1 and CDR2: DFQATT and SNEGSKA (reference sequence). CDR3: CSAGTSSFDEQFF. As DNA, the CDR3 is TGCAGTGCGGGGACTAGCTCGTTCGACGAGCAGTTCTTC.

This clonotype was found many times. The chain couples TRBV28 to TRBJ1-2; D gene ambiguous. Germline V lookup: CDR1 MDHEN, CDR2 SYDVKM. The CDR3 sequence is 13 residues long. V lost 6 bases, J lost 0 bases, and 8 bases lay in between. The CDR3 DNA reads TGTGCCAGCAGCCTACCTTCTAACTATGGCTACACCTTC. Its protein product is CASSLPSNYGYTF.

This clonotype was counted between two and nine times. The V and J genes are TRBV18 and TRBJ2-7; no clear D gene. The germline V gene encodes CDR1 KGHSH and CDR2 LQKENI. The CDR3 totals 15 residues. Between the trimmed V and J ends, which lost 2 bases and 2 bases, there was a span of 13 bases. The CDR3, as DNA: TGTGCCAGCTCACCAGTGGGAAACAGCCCCTACGAGCAGTACTTC. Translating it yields CASSPVGNSPYEQYF.

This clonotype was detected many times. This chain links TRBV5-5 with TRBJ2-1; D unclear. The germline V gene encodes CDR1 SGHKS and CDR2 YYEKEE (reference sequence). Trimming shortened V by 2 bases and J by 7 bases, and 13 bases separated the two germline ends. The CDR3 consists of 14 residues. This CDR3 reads CASSLSPMRNEQFF. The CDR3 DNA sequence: TGTGCCAGCAGCTTATCCCCAATGAGGAATGAGCAGTTCTTC.

CDR3 nucleotides: TGTGCCAGCAGCCCCGAGGGAGACACCTATAATTCACCCCTCCACTTT. Encoded protein: CASSPEGDTYNSPLHF. The chain recombines TRBV7-6 with TRBJ1-6; D is ambiguous. CDR1 is SGHVS and CDR2 is FNYEAQ in the germline V gene. This CDR3 comprises 16 residues. Trimming stripped 5 bases from V and 2 bases from J, with 13 bases between.

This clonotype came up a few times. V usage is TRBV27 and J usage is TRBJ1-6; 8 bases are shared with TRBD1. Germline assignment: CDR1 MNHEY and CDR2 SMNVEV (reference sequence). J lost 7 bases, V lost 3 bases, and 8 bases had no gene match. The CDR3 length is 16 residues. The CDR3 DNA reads TGTGCCAGCAGTTTGACCGGACAGGGACCCAATTCACCCCTCCACTTT. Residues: CASSLTGQGPNSPLHF.

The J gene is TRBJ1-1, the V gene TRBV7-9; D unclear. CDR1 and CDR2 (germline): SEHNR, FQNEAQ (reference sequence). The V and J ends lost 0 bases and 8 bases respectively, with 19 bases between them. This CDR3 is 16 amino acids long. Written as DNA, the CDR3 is TGTGCCAGCAGCTTAGCGTCGGGCTTCCCTATGGGCGAAGCTTTCTTT. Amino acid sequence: CASSLASGFPMGEAFF.

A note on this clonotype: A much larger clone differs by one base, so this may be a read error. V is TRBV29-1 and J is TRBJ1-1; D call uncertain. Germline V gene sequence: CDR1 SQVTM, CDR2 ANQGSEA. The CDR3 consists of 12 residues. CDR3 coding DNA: TGCAGTGCTGATTGGCGGAACACTGAAGCTTTCTTT. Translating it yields CSADWRNTEAFF.

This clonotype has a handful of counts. The CDR3 loop is CAWSSPPRDEQYF. CDR3 in DNA: TGTGCCTGGAGTTCTCCACCGAGGGACGAGCAGTACTTC. This chain connects TRBV30 to TRBJ2-7, with a possible D match to TRBD2 (5 bases). Trimming removed 2 bases from V and 5 bases from J, with 13 bases in between. The germline gives CDR1 GTSNPN, CDR2 SVGIG (reference sequence). The CDR3 extends over 13 amino acids.

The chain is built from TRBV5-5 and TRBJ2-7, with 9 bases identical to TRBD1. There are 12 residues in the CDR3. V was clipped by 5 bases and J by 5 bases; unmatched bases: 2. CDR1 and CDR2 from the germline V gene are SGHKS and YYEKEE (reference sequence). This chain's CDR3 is CASRRTGDEQYF. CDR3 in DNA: TGTGCCAGCAGGCGGACAGGGGACGAGCAGTACTTC. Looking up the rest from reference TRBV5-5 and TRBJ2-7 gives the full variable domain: DAGVTQSPTHLIKTRGQQVTLRCSPISGHKSVSWYQQVLGQGPQFIFQYYEKEERGRGNFPDRFSARQFPNYSSELNVNALLLGDSALYLCASRRTGDEQYFGPGTRLTVT.

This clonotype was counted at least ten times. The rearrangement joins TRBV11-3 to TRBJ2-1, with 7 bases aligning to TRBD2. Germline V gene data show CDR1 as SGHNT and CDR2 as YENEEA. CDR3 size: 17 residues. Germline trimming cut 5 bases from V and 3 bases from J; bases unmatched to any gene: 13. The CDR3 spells CASSPTARAGRYNEQFF. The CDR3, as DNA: TGTGCCAGCAGCCCTACCGCTCGAGCGGGACGCTACAATGAGCAGTTCTTC.

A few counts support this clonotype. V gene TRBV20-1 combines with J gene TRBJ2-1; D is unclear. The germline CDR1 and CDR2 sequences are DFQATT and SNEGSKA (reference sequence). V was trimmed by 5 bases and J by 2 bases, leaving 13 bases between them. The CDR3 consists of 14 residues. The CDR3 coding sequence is TGCAGTGCTCCTCACAACTTCCCCTACAATGAGCAGTTCTTC. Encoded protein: CSAPHNFPYNEQFF.